The clone carrying this T cell receptor (beta chain) was recorded at least ten times. Its antigen remains unknown. This entry is derived from a study of spatial heterogeneity in lung cancer. About the research overall: The count of detected beta-chain sequences consistently exceeded that of alpha-chain sequences. The study, taken as a whole, reports: Alpha chain coverage of tumor T cells was estimated at about 7%, and beta chain coverage at about 13%. Within tumors, counts of expanded alpha and beta TCRs tracked tumor mutation counts.

Time point defined: sample taken at primary tumor resection. The cohort: around 77 early-stage, untreated non-small cell lung cancer patients. Whole RNA, which was extracted from tumor, nontumor lung tissue or frozen PBMC, was sequenced without any cell sorting. TCRdb ran MiXCR on the 5' RACE reads and lists one entry per CDR3 protein. The profile shows roughly 15,000 distinct CDR3 sequences, approximately 7.4% of them singletons. Sequenced material: lung tumor tissue, taken at surgery. This TCR derives from a male donor with early-stage non-small cell lung cancer.

Here the CDR3 DNA reads TGTGCCAGCAGCTTGCGGGACAACGATGAAAAACTGTTTTTT. This sequence encodes CASSLRDNDEKLFF. The V gene is TRBV5-4, the J gene TRBJ1-4, with a weak D call TRBD1 (6 bases). Per the germline V gene, CDR1 is SGHNT and CDR2 is YYREEE (reference sequence). Trimming took 1 base from V and 6 from J, leaving 10 bases between them. The CDR3 has 14 residues. Full variable domain (missing parts from reference TRBV5-4 and TRBJ1-4): ETGVTQSPTHLIKTRGQQVTLRCSSQSGHNTVSWYQQALGQGPQFIFQYYREEENGRGNFPPRFSGLQFPNYSSELNVNALELDDSALYLCASSLRDNDEKLFFGSGTQLSVL.